Sequencing of this T cell receptor beta chain was carried out in a study of T cells after yellow fever vaccination. Concerning this clonotype: The antigen is undetermined.

V gave up 4 bases and J gave up 9 bases; unmatched junction bases: 9. The length of the CDR3 is 14 residues. From germline, CDR1 is SEHNR and CDR2 FQNEAQ (reference sequence). Study-level results: Detected again after the booster were most primary-vaccination clones, at 95% to 97% CD4 and about 89% CD8. Weaker in magnitude, the secondary response showed a faster peak on day 5 versus 15.

TCR cDNA was made by 5'RACE template switching, adding a universal primer site and UMIs. One entry per CDR3 protein, called by TCRdb with MiXCR from the 5' RACE reads. This table has about 74,000 distinct CDR3 sequences, roughly 7.4% appearing once. This TCR was sampled from a man in his late teens or twenties who received the YFV17D yellow fever vaccine. The chain combines TRBV7-9 with TRBJ2-4; TRBD2 agrees at 7 bases. The sequenced sample was CD8+ T cells sorted from PBMCs, obtained less than 6 days after the first yellow fever vaccination. In DNA form, the CDR3 reads TGTGCCAGCAGCTCCCCCGGAGGGGAGGGCATTCAGTACTTC. As protein: CASSSPGGEGIQYF. The full variable domain, rest sourced from reference TRBV7-9 and TRBJ2-4, is DTGVSQNPRHKITKRGQNVTFRCDPISEHNRLYWYRQTLGQGPEFLTYFQNEAQLEKSRLLSDRFSAERPKGSFSTLEIQRTEQGDSAMYLCASSSPGGEGIQYFGAGTRLSVL.